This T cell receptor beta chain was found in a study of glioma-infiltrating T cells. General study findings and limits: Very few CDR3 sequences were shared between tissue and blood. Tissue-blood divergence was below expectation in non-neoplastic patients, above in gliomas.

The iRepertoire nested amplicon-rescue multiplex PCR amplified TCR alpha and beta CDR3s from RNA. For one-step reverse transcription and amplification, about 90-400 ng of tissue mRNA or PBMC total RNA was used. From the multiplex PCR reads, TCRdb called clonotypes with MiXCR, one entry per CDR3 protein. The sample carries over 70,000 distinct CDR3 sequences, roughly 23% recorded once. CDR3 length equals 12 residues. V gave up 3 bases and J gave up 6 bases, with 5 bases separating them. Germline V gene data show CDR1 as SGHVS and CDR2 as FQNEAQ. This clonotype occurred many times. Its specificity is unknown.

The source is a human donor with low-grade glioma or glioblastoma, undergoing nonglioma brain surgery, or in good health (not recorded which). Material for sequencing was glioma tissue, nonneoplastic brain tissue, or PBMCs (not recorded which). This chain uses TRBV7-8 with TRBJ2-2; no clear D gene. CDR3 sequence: CASSFHAGELFF. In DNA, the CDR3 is TGTGCCAGCAGCTTTCATGCCGGGGAGCTGTTTTTT.